A selection of T cell receptor beta chains follows, all from one sample in a study of blood T cell repertoires in COVID-19. Sequenced by immunoSEQ multiplex PCR; TCRdb stores in-frame clones only, minus some. The table records approximately 340,000 clones, more than 70% of them present only once. The specimen was peripheral blood. All receptors come from a man aged 25 to 40 with active or convalescent COVID-19. CDR3s include the opening cysteine and the closing phenylalanine or tryptophan. Fields, in order: V gene, clone size, D gene, J gene, CDR3 DNA, CDR3 protein. D genes are given only for firm matches. Clone size appears in some rows only: once, few, many, or a class for an expanded clone.

TRBV30	.	TRBD2	TRBJ2-3	TGTGCCTGGAGTGTACGCGGGAGCCCAGATACGCAGTATTTT	CAWSVRGSPDTQYF
TRBV11-3	.	TRBD1	TRBJ1-2	TGTGCCAGCAGCTTGAGTCAGGGGGCGCAGGGCTACACCTTC	CASSLSQGAQGYTF
TRBV28	.	TRBD2	TRBJ2-7	TGTGCCAGCAGTTTGACTAGCGGGAGGCTGGTAGGTGAGCAGTACTTC	CASSLTSGRLVGEQYF
TRBV4-3	.	.	TRBJ1-2	TGCGCCAGCAGCCACCTCTCGCCCGGGGAGGATGGCTACACCTTC	CASSHLSPGEDGYTF
TRBV7-9	.	.	TRBJ2-3	TGTGCCAGCAGCCCTCCCGGCACAGATACGCAGTATTTT	CASSPPGTDTQYF
TRBV5-4	.	.	TRBJ2-1	TGTGCCAGCAGCTTTGGCCGGGGCTACAATGAGCAGTTCTTC	CASSFGRGYNEQFF
TRBV24-1	.	TRBD1	TRBJ1-2	TGTGCCACCAGTGAGGGGACAGCGGTATCTGGCTACACCTTC	CATSEGTAVSGYTF
TRBV6-5	.	.	TRBJ1-1	TGTGCCAGCGGTAGGGGTAGCACTGAAGCTTTCTTT	CASGRGSTEAFF
TRBV11-2	few	.	TRBJ1-6	TGTGCCAGCAGCTTAGATACAGGAAGTATTTCACCCCTCCACTTT	CASSLDTGSISPLHF
TRBV7-2	.	TRBD1	TRBJ1-4	TGTGCCAGCAGCTTAGCGCTAACAGGGGGCGATTATGAAAAACTGTTTTTT	CASSLALTGGDYEKLFF
TRBV6-5	.	TRBD1	TRBJ2-7	TGTGCCAGCACCTCCGGGACAGGGGGCGAGCAGTACTTC	CASTSGTGGEQYF
TRBV2	.	TRBD2	TRBJ2-5	TGTGCCAGCAGTGAACTGAAGCACGGGAGGGCGGAGACCCAGTACTTC	CASSELKHGRAETQYF
TRBV30	.	.	TRBJ2-2	TGTGCCGGCCCGGGACAGAACACCGGGGAGCTGTTTTTT	CAGPGQNTGELFF
TRBV29-1	.	TRBD1	TRBJ2-3	TGCAGCGTTGTTACAGGGGTTGAAGATACGCAGTATTTT	CSVVTGVEDTQYF
TRBV3-1/TRBV3-2	.	.	TRBJ1-3	TGTGCCAGCAGCCAAGACCACCCCGGGGCCATATATTTT	CASSQDHPGAIYF
TRBV6-4	once	TRBD2	TRBJ2-3	TGTGCCAGCAGTGAAAGCGGGGCTGGGACAGATACGCAGTATTTT	CASSESGAGTDTQYF
TRBV2	.	.	TRBJ2-2	TGTGCCAGCAGTGATGTAGGGGGGAACACCGGGGAGCTGTTTTTT	CASSDVGGNTGELFF
TRBV7-9	.	TRBD1	TRBJ1-1	TGTGCCAGCAGCTTCTTGACAGGGTTTATCGACACTGAAGCTTTCTTT	CASSFLTGFIDTEAFF
TRBV28	.	TRBD1	TRBJ2-5	TGTGCCAGCAGTTCCACCGGACAGGGGACAGAGACCCAGTACTTC	CASSSTGQGTETQYF
TRBV6-6	.	.	TRBJ1-1	TGTGCCAGCAGTTATAGTTTTAGGGGCAAGAACACTGAAGCTTTCTTT	CASSYSFRGKNTEAFF
TRBV7-2	.	.	TRBJ2-6	TGTGCCAGCAGCTTGTCTCGGGTTGGGGCCAACGTCCTGACTTTC	CASSLSRVGANVLTF
TRBV19	.	.	TRBJ2-3	TGTGCCAGTAGTCCCAAACTGGGACTCTGGGATACGCAGTATTTT	CASSPKLGLWDTQYF
TRBV24-1	.	.	TRBJ2-1	TGTGCCACCAGTGAGGCAGGACAGAGATCCAATGAGCAGTTCTTC	CATSEAGQRSNEQFF
TRBV11-2	.	.	TRBJ2-1	TGTGCCAGCAGCCACGTCGGGACCTACAATGAGCAGTTCTTC	CASSHVGTYNEQFF